The rows below give T cell receptor beta chains drawn from one sample of a study of T cells in Graves' hyperthyroidism and ophthalmopathy. TCRdb fed the multiplex PCR reads into MiXCR, producing one record per CDR3 protein. The sample yields 500,000 to 650,000 distinct CDR3 sequences, around 15% seen once. Source material: blood. The receptors stem from a woman aged 45 to 65 with Graves' ophthalmopathy. Both conserved end residues are part of each CDR3.

TRBV12-5,CASGLYPLAGGPNEQFF
TRBV28,CASSFSGTRRDEQFF
TRBV5-1,CASSLGAGGVGQPQHF
TRBV7-8,CASSLARISVGETQYF
TRBV7-9,CASSYRRRPIQETQYF
TRBV24-1,CATSETQWNTGELFF
TRBV7-2,CASSHVGTANPETQYF
TRBV28,CASSWTGDGEKLFF
TRBV30,CAWSAGVANYGYTF
TRBV6-1,CASSEVLDRLYEQYF
TRBV12-3/TRBV12-4,CASRTLRRNTEAFF
TRBV9,CASSDTARRGEQYF
TRBV9,CASSESIGTKYNEQFF
TRBV4-1,CASSQGPGTGVYEQYF
TRBV6-1,CASSEWRGAFF
TRBV6-1,CASRTGAYTGELFF
TRBV9,CASGGGSYNSPLHF
TRBV28,CASSVPGGNQPQHF
TRBV2,CASRQENTEAFF